These 24 T cell receptor beta chains originate from one sample sequenced in a study of blood T cell repertoires in COVID-19. Generated by immunoSEQ multiplex PCR, the TCRdb table keeps only in-frame clones and is missing some. The sample shows fewer than 350,000 clones, nearly 90% of them seen only once. Material for sequencing was PBMCs or T cells enriched from blood (not recorded which). The receptors here all came from a young woman with acute COVID-19.

The chain recombines TRBV7-2 with TRBJ1-5; 7 nucleotides align to TRBD1. The V and J ends lost 6 bases and 3 bases, in that order; junction bases with no gene match: 11. The CDR3 runs to 16 residues. Germline values: CDR1 SGHTA, CDR2 FQGNSA. CDR3 sequence (DNA): TGTGCCAGCAGTTTACAGGGGCCGCATATCAATCAGCCCCAGCATTTT. It specifies CASSLQGPHINQPQHF.

The chain couples TRBV15 to TRBJ1-5, with D possibly matching TRBD1 (5 bases). V shed 1 base and J shed 0 bases, with 7 bases lying between them. Germline assignment: CDR1 LNHNV and CDR2 YYDKDF (reference sequence). The CDR3 consists of 15 residues. The CDR3 sequence: CATSRGQFSNQPQHF. The CDR3 DNA sequence: TGTGCCACCAGCAGAGGACAGTTTAGCAATCAGCCCCAGCATTTT.

The V call is TRBV5-6, the J call TRBJ2-3; 10 bases fit TRBD2. The CDR3 extends over 18 amino acids. Germline V lookup: CDR1 SGHDT, CDR2 YYEEEE. The V gene end was trimmed by 1 base and the J gene end by 2 bases; junction bases not matched to a gene: 10. As DNA, the CDR3 is TGTGCCAGCAGCTTGCTGGCTAGCGGGAGTGCGGACACAGATACGCAGTATTTT. Amino acids: CASSLLASGSADTDTQYF.

This rearrangement joins TRBV29-1 to TRBJ1-5, with TRBD1 identical over 7 bases. V lost 7 bases to trimming and J lost 3 bases; unmatched junction nucleotides: 12. Per germline, CDR1 SQVTM and CDR2 ANQGSEA. CDR3 length equals 15 residues. The DNA of the CDR3 is TGCAGCGGGGGGAGGACAGGAAGTAACAATCAGCCCCAGCATTTT. This codes for CSGGRTGSNNQPQHF.

The chain joins TRBV28 to TRBJ2-1, with 14 nucleotides matching TRBD2. J lost 7 bases, V lost 3 bases, and 5 bases had no gene match. Germline V gene lookup returns CDR1 MDHEN and CDR2 SYDVKM. This CDR3 is 16 amino acids long. CDR3 sequence: CASSFQGLAGVNEQFF. The DNA of the CDR3 is TGTGCCAGCAGTTTTCAGGGACTAGCGGGAGTAAATGAGCAGTTCTTC.

The chain joins TRBV19 to TRBJ2-2, with 8 positions matching TRBD2. With V trimmed by 6 bases and J by 9 bases, 12 bases remained unmatched. The germline V gene encodes CDR1 LNHDA and CDR2 SQIVND (reference sequence). There are 15 residues in the CDR3. The DNA for the CDR3 is TGTGCCAGTAGGAGCCCGGCGGGGGGCGAAAGGGAGCTGTTTTTT. It is translated as CASRSPAGGERELFF.

The CDR3 sequence: CASSQGTRLAVYNEQFF. The CDR3 DNA reads TGTGCCAGCAGCCAAGGGACGAGACTAGCGGTCTACAATGAGCAGTTCTTC. The chain combines TRBV4-2 with TRBJ2-1; 9 nucleotides agree with TRBD2. Germline CDR1 reads LGHNA; CDR2 reads YNFKEQ. The CDR3 has 17 amino acids. The ends lost 1 base at V and 3 bases at J; junction bases unmatched: 7.

This chain links TRBV7-9 with TRBJ2-1; 10 bases are a match to TRBD1. With 3 bases clipped from V and 10 bases from J, the junction kept 3 bases outside the gene matches. The CDR3 runs 13 residues. CDR1 and CDR2 from the germline V gene are SEHNR and FQNEAQ (reference sequence). CDR3 amino acids: CASSLRQGAEQFF. The CDR3 DNA follows: TGTGCCAGCAGCTTGCGACAGGGGGCCGAGCAGTTCTTC. The full variable domain, in which reference TRBV7-9 and TRBJ2-1 provide the parts outside the CDR3, is DTGVSQNPRHKITKRGQNVTFRCDPISEHNRLYWYRQTLGQGPEFLTYFQNEAQLEKSRLLSDRFSAERPKGSFSTLEIQRTEQGDSAMYLCASSLRQGAEQFFGPGTRLTVL.

The gene calls are TRBV6-5 and TRBJ1-6; TRBD1 matches at 9 bases. The CDR3 has 14 residues. V was pared by 2 bases and J by 10 bases, with 3 bases of the junction left unmatched. CDR1 is MNHEY, CDR2 SVGAGI, per germline. CDR3 bases: TGTGCCAGCAGTTACGGGACAGGGAAATCACCCCTCCACTTT. Protein sequence: CASSYGTGKSPLHF.

This clone was counted a single time. The chain joins TRBV9 to TRBJ2-1; TRBD2 might be the D (5 bases). The germline V gene encodes CDR1 SGDLS and CDR2 YYNGEE. The CDR3 sequence is 13 residues long. Trimming cost V 7 bases and J 6 bases, with 14 bases left between them. CDR3 sequence: CASGSGIINEQFF. CDR3 sequence (DNA): TGTGCCAGCGGGTCCGGGATAATCAATGAGCAGTTCTTC. The whole variable domain, remainder taken from reference TRBV9 and TRBJ2-1, is DSGVTQTPKHLITATGQRVTLRCSPRSGDLSVYWYQQSLDQGLQFLIQYYNGEERAKGNILERFSAQQFPDLHSELNLSSLELGDSALYFCASGSGIINEQFFGPGTRLTVL.

The chain has TRBV7-9 and TRBJ2-7; D call uncertain. CDR3 size: 14 residues. The germline V gene encodes CDR1 SEHNR and CDR2 FQNEAQ (reference sequence). Between the trimmed V and J ends, which lost 5 bases and 4 bases, there was a span of 15 bases. This CDR3 is CASSPSVAIYEQYF. For the CDR3, the DNA is TGTGCCAGCAGCCCTTCGGTAGCAATATACGAGCAGTACTTC.

The rearrangement links TRBV28 to TRBJ2-7, with 8 bases lining up with TRBD2. Per germline, CDR1 MDHEN and CDR2 SYDVKM. The length of the CDR3 is 14 residues. V shed 6 bases, J shed 0 bases, and the junction held 4 bases outside the gene matches. CDR3 DNA: TGTGCCAGCAGAGGTAGCGGGGCCTCCTACGAGCAGTACTTC. It encodes CASRGSGASYEQYF.

The V and J genes are TRBV19 and TRBJ1-5; 8 nucleotides agree with TRBD1. Germline CDR1 is LNHDA and CDR2 is SQIVND (reference sequence). V gave up 8 bases and J gave up 5 bases; unmatched junction bases: 5. The CDR3 length is 13 residues. The CDR3, as DNA: TGTGCCAGTTCGACAGGGGTTCATCAGCCCCAGCATTTT. Protein product: CASSTGVHQPQHF.

This chain uses TRBV28 with TRBJ2-1; possible D gene TRBD2, 6 bases. The germline V gene encodes CDR1 MDHEN and CDR2 SYDVKM. The CDR3 is 17 residues long. Trimming left V 4 bases short and J 9 bases short, with 25 bases between. The CDR3 region has the DNA TGTGCCAGCAGTTCGCAGTTAGGCGGGACTGGCGACAGTGAGCAGTTCTTC. Its translation is CASSSQLGGTGDSEQFF.

V and J are TRBV25-1 and TRBJ2-7; the D is unclear. The CDR3 is made up of 11 amino acids. Between the trimmed V and J ends, which lost 5 bases and 3 bases, there was a span of 5 bases. Germline V gene lookup returns CDR1 MGHDK and CDR2 SYGVNS. The CDR3 loop reads CASSPHYEQYF. Here the CDR3 DNA reads TGTGCCAGCAGTCCCCACTACGAGCAGTACTTC.

The V and J genes are TRBV11-2 and TRBJ1-2, with D hard to call. The V end was cut by 5 bases, the J end by 1 base, with 20 bases between. Germline V gene lookup returns CDR1 SGHAT and CDR2 FQNNGV. The CDR3 totals 17 residues. The CDR3 region is CASSPKPGGRHNYGYTF. CDR3 DNA: TGTGCCAGCAGCCCGAAACCGGGAGGGAGACATAACTATGGCTACACCTTC.

The CDR3 region has the DNA TGTGCCAGCAGTGACTTCCTTCGTAGGAGTGGAGAGCAGTTCTTC. This encodes CASSDFLRRSGEQFF. The chain has TRBV2 and TRBJ2-1, with D unresolved. Trimming shortened V by 3 bases and J by 10 bases, and 19 bases separated the two germline ends. Germline CDR1 and CDR2: SNHLY and FYNNEI. This CDR3 spans 15 amino acids.

The gene calls are TRBV5-1 and TRBJ2-7; D not certain. The germline V and J ends were trimmed by 1 base and 0 bases, with 8 bases remaining between them. Germline values: CDR1 SGHRS, CDR2 YFSETQ. This CDR3 comprises 14 residues. CDR3 sequence (DNA): TGCGCCAGCAGCTTGATGTCTAACTCCTACGAGCAGTACTTC. This codes for CASSLMSNSYEQYF.

The chain uses TRBV15 and TRBJ2-1; the match to TRBD2 covers 9 bases. The CDR3 loop spans 15 amino acids. Germline CDR1 is LNHNV and CDR2 is YYDKDF (reference sequence). V was pared by 0 bases and J by 10 bases, with 7 bases of the junction left unmatched. CDR3 sequence reads: CATSRDPAGGSEQFF. In nucleotides, the CDR3 is TGTGCCACCAGCAGAGACCCAGCGGGAGGCTCCGAGCAGTTCTTC.

The chain carries TRBV29-1 and TRBJ2-1; 10 nucleotides line up with TRBD2. CDR3 length: 16 amino acids. V shed 2 bases and J 0 bases; nucleotides not matched to a gene: 4. The germline V gene encodes CDR1 SQVTM and CDR2 ANQGSEA. CDR3 DNA sequence: TGCAGCGTTGAAAAACTAGCGGGAAGCTCCTACAATGAGCAGTTCTTC. Amino acids: CSVEKLAGSSYNEQFF.

This sequence joins TRBV3-1 (or the pseudogene TRBV3-2) and TRBJ2-7, with TRBD1 identical over 7 bases. This CDR3 is built from 13 residues. J lost 2 bases, V lost 5 bases, and 3 bases had no gene match. Germline V gene sequence: CDR1 LGHDT, CDR2 YNNKEL (reference sequence). The CDR3 sequence is CASSDRVTYEQYF. As DNA, the CDR3 is TGTGCCAGCAGCGACAGGGTTACCTACGAGCAGTACTTC.

The chain combines TRBV4-3 with TRBJ2-1, with 8 bases aligning to TRBD2. J gave up 3 bases and V 0 bases, and 7 bases lay outside the gene matches. Germline V CDR1 and CDR2: LGHNA, YSLEER. This CDR3 comprises 17 residues. CDR3 DNA sequence: TGCGCCAGCAGCCAAGAACGACTAGCGAGCTTCTACAATGAGCAGTTCTTC. This encodes CASSQERLASFYNEQFF.

The chain joins TRBV4-3 to TRBJ2-1; the match to TRBD2 covers 8 bases. V was clipped by 3 bases and J by 3 bases; unmatched bases: 4. Germline CDR1 reads LGHNA; CDR2 reads YSLEER. This CDR3 has 15 residues. CDR3 sequence: CASSHGAGVYNEQFF. The CDR3 DNA is TGCGCCAGCAGCCACGGAGCGGGAGTCTACAATGAGCAGTTCTTC.

The V gene is TRBV5-1, the J gene TRBJ1-5; weak D call: TRBD1 (5 bases). The CDR3 runs 15 residues. Trimming removed 2 bases from V and 4 bases from J, with 13 bases in between. Germline CDR1 reads SGHRS; CDR2 reads YFSETQ. The DNA for the CDR3 is TGCGCCAGCAGCTTAACAGGTTCACGAAATCAGCCCCAGCATTTT. Translated, it gives CASSLTGSRNQPQHF.